Listed here is a single T cell receptor beta chain. Its antigen is still unknown. The data were obtained in a study of brain T cells in children with intractable seizures. Here immunoSEQ multiplex PCR was the method, and the copy in TCRdb shows in-frame clones only, minus some. The sample includes under 150,000 clones, 85% to 95% of them seen just once. Overall study findings and caveats: Absence of clones before surgery may stem from lower sequencing depth. Viral specificity was inferred only from CDR3 similarity; HCMV serostatus was unknown.

The germline CDR1 and CDR2 sequences are MNHEY and SMNVEV (reference sequence). Trimming pared 5 bases from V and 4 bases from J, leaving 11 bases between. The CDR3 is made up of 13 amino acids. Sequencing was limited to surgery cases with top T cell transcript signatures in brain tissue. Before surgery, patients took at least one anti-epileptic drug. Here the sequenced sample was peripheral blood, taken at surgery. The V gene is TRBV27, the J gene TRBJ1-1; D gene unclear. The receptor was isolated from a boy under two years old with hemimegalencephaly and intractable seizures. The CDR3 here is CASSITRSTEAFF. CDR3 in DNA: TGTGCCAGCAGTATTACCAGGTCCACTGAAGCTTTCTTT.